These T cell receptor beta chains were read from a single sample in a study of T cell repertoires in cytomegalovirus infection. Their target antigens are unknown. A single record per CDR3 protein comes from TCRdb applying MiXCR to the reads. The repertoire has some 590,000 distinct CDR3 sequences, 40% of them found once; the top ten carry more than 40%. The sequencing used cultured PBMCs, collected from culture after CMV antigen stimulation. The receptors originated from a human donor in good health (CMV status not recorded). Some clones in this sample may be carry-over from other donors' samples. CDR3s include the opening cysteine and the closing phenylalanine or tryptophan. The order of the fields is CDR3 protein, CDR3 DNA, clone size, D gene, J gene, V gene. D genes are given only for firm matches. Where a row states a size, it is once, few, many or the class of an expanded clone; other rows omit it.

CASSLARRDTQYF | TGTGCCAGCAGTTTAGCCCGTAGAGATACGCAGTATTTT | . | . | TRBJ2-3 | TRBV12-3/TRBV12-4
CASSLAPGDSYTQYF | TGTGCCAGCAGCTTAGCACCAGGAGACAGTTATACGCAGTATTTT | many | . | TRBJ2-3 | TRBV7-2
CASSAEVGSEQYF | TGTGCCAGCAGCGCAGAGGTCGGAAGCGAGCAGTACTTC | . | . | TRBJ2-7 | TRBV7-6
CAALAGPGDSGELFF | TGTGCCGCCCTCGCCGGGCCAGGTGACTCCGGGGAGCTGTTTTTT | . | . | TRBJ2-2 | TRBV10-3
CASSAGFWEKLFF | TGTGCCAGTTCGGCGGGTTTCTGGGAAAAACTGTTTTTT | . | . | TRBJ1-4 | TRBV2
CASKVQGLPYNEQFF | TGTGCCAGCAAAGTACAGGGACTTCCCTACAATGAGCAGTTCTTC | . | . | TRBJ2-1 | TRBV6-6
CASSIRDSLNTEAFF | TGTGCCAGTAGTATCCGGGACAGCTTGAACACTGAAGCTTTCTTT | . | TRBD1 | TRBJ1-1 | TRBV19
CASSFGGGDTQYF | TGTGCCAGCAGCTTCGGAGGAGGAGATACGCAGTATTTT | few | . | TRBJ2-3 | TRBV7-2
CASSQDHGTGESWGGELFF | TGCGCCAGCAGCCAAGATCATGGGACAGGGGAATCCTGGGGCGGGGAGCTGTTTTTT | . | TRBD1 | TRBJ2-2 | TRBV4-3
CASSPRAVQNTEAFF | TGTGCCAGCAGCCCGCGGGCGGTTCAGAACACTGAAGCTTTCTTT | few | . | TRBJ1-1 | TRBV7-2
CASSGWRGLDGYTF | TGTGCCAGCAGTGGTTGGCGGGGGCTGGATGGCTACACCTTC | . | . | TRBJ1-2 | TRBV12-3/TRBV12-4
CASSSGRIQGNTEAFF | TGTGCCAGCAGTTCCGGGAGGATACAGGGAAACACTGAAGCTTTCTTT | . | . | TRBJ1-1 | TRBV6-2/TRBV6-3
CASSLHRGRSGELFF | TGTGCCAGCAGCTTACACAGGGGGCGCAGCGGGGAGCTGTTTTTT | . | TRBD1 | TRBJ2-2 | TRBV7-2
CASSGLRNEQFF | TGTGCCAGCAGTGGCTTACGCAATGAGCAGTTCTTC | few | . | TRBJ2-1 | TRBV12-3/TRBV12-4
CASSLVSAQETQYF | TGTGCCAGCAGCTTAGTATCAGCCCAAGAGACCCAGTACTTC | few | . | TRBJ2-5 | TRBV7-6
CASSLTKREADTQYF | TGTGCCAGCAGCTTGACTAAGCGGGAGGCAGATACGCAGTATTTT | . | TRBD2 | TRBJ2-3 | TRBV7-9
CASPRIAGGNEQFF | TGTGCCAGCCCCAGGATAGCGGGAGGCAATGAGCAGTTCTTC | . | TRBD2 | TRBJ2-1 | TRBV2
CASSTNDSPNYGYTF | TGTGCCAGTAGTACAAACGACAGTCCTAACTATGGCTACACCTTC | few | . | TRBJ1-2 | TRBV19
CASKGTYNEQFF | TGTGCCAGTAAAGGGACCTACAATGAGCAGTTCTTC | few | . | TRBJ2-1 | TRBV2
CASSSGYATGANVLTF | TGTGCCAGCAGTTCAGGGTACGCGACTGGGGCCAACGTCCTGACTTTC | . | . | TRBJ2-6 | TRBV28
CASSPQGGKGDEQFF | TGTGCCAGCAGCCCACAGGGGGGTAAGGGTGATGAGCAGTTCTTC | . | TRBD1 | TRBJ2-1 | TRBV11-2
CASSLRTSEYNEQFF | TGTGCCAGCAGTTTAAGGACTAGCGAGTACAATGAGCAGTTCTTC | . | TRBD2 | TRBJ2-1 | TRBV12-3/TRBV12-4
CASSFRGGHQPQHF | TGTGCCAGCAGCTTTAGGGGGGGCCATCAGCCCCAGCATTTT | many | . | TRBJ1-5 | TRBV7-8
CASSYPILRGIAKNIQYF | TGTGCCAGCAGTTACCCAATCCTCCGGGGGATAGCCAAAAACATTCAGTACTTC | . | . | TRBJ2-4 | TRBV6-5
CASSLDPGGPTNEKLFF | TGTGCCAGCAGTTTAGATCCGGGGGGACCAACTAATGAAAAACTGTTTTTT | . | . | TRBJ1-4 | TRBV28
CASSLSGAGGGNTIYF | TGTGCCAGCAGCCTCTCGGGAGCGGGGGGTGGAAACACCATATATTTT | . | . | TRBJ1-3 | TRBV7-2
CASSLGLSTRETQYF | TGTGCCAGCAGCTTAGGACTGAGTACGAGGGAGACCCAGTACTTC | few | . | TRBJ2-5 | TRBV7-9
CSARDRGYEQYF | TGCAGTGCCCGGGACAGGGGCTACGAGCAGTACTTC | few | TRBD1 | TRBJ2-7 | TRBV20-1
CASSVTMVPLHF | TGTGCCAGCAGTGTTACCATGGTTCCCCTCCACTTT | . | . | TRBJ1-6 | TRBV2